The present entry profiles one T cell receptor (beta chain) with its context. The data were produced by immunoSEQ multiplex PCR, yet TCRdb's version contains in-frame clones alone and is incomplete. The table lists about 70,000 clones, approximately 83% of them singletons. This entry is derived from a study of T cell responses to AZD1222 COVID-19 vaccine. The sequence was obtained from an adult who received the AZD1222 COVID-19 vaccine. Specimen: peripheral blood, collected 28 days after the second AZD1222 dose.

CDR3 in DNA: TGTGCCAGTAGTATCGCGGGCATTTCGGCAGCGGGGGAAGATACGCAGTATTTT. Its translation is CASSIAGISAAGEDTQYF. This chain uses TRBV19 with TRBJ2-3, with 8 bases fitting TRBD2. CDR1 and CDR2 from the germline V gene are LNHDA and SQIVND (reference sequence). V lost 3 bases and J lost 5; bases outside the gene matches: 16. The CDR3 contains 18 residues.